This T cell receptor (beta chain) was identified in a study of blood T cell repertoires in COVID-19. Background on the study: The cDNA or gDNA used as material had been derived from T cells, B-cell-depleted T cells, or PBMCs.

Some clones are missing from TCRdb's copy, which holds only in-frame ones; the method was immunoSEQ multiplex PCR. Counted here are approximately 240,000 clones, around nine tenths occurring once; the ten biggest clones make up 1.9%. Self-reported history from a screening survey and questionnaire set each donor's cohort. The CDR3 is 13 residues long. Germline CDR1 is SEHNR and CDR2 is FQNEAQ (reference sequence). Trimming stripped 1 base from V and 7 bases from J, with 10 bases between. What was sequenced was PBMCs or T cells enriched from blood (not recorded which). This clonotype was sampled from a young woman who had recovered from COVID-19. The genes are TRBV7-9 and TRBJ2-5; a possible D gene is TRBD2 (5 bases). CDR3 bases: TGTGCCAGCAGCTTAGTGACTAAGTCGACCCAGTACTTC. Translated: CASSLVTKSTQYF.